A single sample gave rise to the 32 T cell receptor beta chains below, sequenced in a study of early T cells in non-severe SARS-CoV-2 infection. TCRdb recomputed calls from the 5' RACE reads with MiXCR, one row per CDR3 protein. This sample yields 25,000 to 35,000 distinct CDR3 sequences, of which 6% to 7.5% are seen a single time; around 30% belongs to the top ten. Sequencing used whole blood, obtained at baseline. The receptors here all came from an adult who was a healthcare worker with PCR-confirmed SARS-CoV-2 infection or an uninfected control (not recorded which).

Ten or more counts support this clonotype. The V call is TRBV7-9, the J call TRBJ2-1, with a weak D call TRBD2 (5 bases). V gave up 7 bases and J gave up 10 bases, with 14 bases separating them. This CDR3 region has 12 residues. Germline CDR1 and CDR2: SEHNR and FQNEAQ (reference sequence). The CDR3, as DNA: TGTGCCAGCACCCTAGCTTATGGGGAGCAGTTCTTC. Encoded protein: CASTLAYGEQFF. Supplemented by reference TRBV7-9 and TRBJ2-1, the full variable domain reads DTGVSQNPRHKITKRGQNVTFRCDPISEHNRLYWYRQTLGQGPEFLTYFQNEAQLEKSRLLSDRFSAERPKGSFSTLEIQRTEQGDSAMYLCASTLAYGEQFFGPGTRLTVL.

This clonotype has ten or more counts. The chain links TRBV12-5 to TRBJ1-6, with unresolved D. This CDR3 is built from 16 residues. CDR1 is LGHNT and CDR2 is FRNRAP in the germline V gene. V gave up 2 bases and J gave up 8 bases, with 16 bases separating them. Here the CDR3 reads CASGLSSGLSDSPLHF. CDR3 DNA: TGTGCTAGTGGTTTGTCGTCGGGCCTATCGGATTCACCCCTCCACTTT.

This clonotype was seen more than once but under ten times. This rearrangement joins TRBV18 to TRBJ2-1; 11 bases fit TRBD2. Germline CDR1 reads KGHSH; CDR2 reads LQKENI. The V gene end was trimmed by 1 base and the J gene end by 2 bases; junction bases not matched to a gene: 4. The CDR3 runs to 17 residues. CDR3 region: CASSPRISGRAYNEQFF. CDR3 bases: TGTGCCAGCTCACCACGGATTAGCGGGAGGGCCTACAATGAGCAGTTCTTC.

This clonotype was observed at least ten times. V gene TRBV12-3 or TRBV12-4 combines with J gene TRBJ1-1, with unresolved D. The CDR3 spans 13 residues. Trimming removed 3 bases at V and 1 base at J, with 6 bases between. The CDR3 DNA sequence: TGTGCCAGCAGTTTCGCTGGGAACACTGAAGCTTTCTTT. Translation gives CASSFAGNTEAFF.

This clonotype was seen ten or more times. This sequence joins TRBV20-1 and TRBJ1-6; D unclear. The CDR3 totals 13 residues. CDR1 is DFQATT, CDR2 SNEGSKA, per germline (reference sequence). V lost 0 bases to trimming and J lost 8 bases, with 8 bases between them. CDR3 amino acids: CSARDFGDSPLHF. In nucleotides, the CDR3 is TGCAGTGCTAGAGATTTCGGGGATTCACCCCTCCACTTT.

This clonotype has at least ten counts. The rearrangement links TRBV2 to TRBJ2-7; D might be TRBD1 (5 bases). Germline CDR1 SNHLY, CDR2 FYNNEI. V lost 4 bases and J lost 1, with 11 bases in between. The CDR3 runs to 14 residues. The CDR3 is CASSGQTLSYEQYF. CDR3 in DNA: TGTGCCAGCAGTGGACAGACCTTATCCTACGAGCAGTACTTC.

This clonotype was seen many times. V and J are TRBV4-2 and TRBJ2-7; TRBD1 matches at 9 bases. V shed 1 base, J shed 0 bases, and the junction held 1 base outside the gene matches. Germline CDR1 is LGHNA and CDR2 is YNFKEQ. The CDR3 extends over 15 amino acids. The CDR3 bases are TGTGCCAGCAGCCAAGGGGGACAGGGCTCCTACGAGCAGTACTTC. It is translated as CASSQGGQGSYEQYF.

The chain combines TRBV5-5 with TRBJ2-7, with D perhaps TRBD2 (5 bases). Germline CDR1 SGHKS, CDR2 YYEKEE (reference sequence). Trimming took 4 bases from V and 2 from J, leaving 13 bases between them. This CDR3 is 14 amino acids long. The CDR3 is CASSTLGETYEQYF. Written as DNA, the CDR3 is TGTGCCAGCAGCACCCTGGGAGAGACCTACGAGCAGTACTTC.

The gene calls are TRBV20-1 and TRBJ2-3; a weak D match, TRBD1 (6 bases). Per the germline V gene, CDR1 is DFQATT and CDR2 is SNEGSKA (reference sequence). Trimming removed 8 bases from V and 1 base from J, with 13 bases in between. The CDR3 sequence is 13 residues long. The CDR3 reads CSPWDTRTDTQYF. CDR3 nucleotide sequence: TGCAGTCCTTGGGACACCCGCACAGATACGCAGTATTTT.

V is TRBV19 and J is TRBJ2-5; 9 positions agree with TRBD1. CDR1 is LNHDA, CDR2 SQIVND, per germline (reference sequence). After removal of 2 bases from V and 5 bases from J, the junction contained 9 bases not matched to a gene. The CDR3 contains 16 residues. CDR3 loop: CASSISLQGAHETQYF. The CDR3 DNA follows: TGTGCCAGTAGTATAAGTTTACAGGGGGCGCATGAGACCCAGTACTTC.

CDR3 sequence (DNA): TGTGCCAGCAGTTACTTCCGAAACATAGCCAAAAACATTCAGTACTTC. Residues: CASSYFRNIAKNIQYF. This sequence joins TRBV6-6 and TRBJ2-4; D remains unclear. This CDR3 region has 16 residues. V lost 1 base and J lost 0, with 10 bases in between. Germline V CDR1 and CDR2: MNHNY, SVGAGI (reference sequence).

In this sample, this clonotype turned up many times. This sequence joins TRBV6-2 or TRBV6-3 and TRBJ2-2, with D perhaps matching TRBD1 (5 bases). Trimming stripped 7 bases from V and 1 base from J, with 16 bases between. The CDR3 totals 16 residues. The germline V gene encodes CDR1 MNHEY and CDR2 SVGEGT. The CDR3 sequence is CASNYSPDKNTGELFF. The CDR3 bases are TGTGCCAGCAACTACTCTCCGGACAAGAACACCGGGGAGCTGTTTTTT.

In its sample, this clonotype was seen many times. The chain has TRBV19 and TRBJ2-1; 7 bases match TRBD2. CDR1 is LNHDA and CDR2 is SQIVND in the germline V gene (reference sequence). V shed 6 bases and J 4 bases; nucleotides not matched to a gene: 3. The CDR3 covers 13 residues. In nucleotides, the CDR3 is TGTGCCAGTAGGGCGGGGGAGTACAATGAGCAGTTCTTC. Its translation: CASRAGEYNEQFF.

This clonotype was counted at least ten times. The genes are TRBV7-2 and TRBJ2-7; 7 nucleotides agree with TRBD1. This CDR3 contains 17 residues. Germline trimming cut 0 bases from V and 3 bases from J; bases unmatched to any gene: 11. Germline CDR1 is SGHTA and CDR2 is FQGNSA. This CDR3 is CASSLALSLTGSYEQYF. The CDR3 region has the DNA TGTGCCAGCAGCTTAGCGCTCTCCCTGACAGGGAGCTACGAGCAGTACTTC.

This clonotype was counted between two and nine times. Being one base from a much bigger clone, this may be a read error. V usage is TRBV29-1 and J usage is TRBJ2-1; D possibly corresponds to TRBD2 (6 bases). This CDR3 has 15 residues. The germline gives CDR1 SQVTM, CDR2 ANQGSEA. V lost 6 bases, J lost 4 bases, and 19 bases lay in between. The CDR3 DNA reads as TGCAGCGTCGCCGTACTAGCTCGAGAGTACAATGAGCAGTTCTTC. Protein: CSVAVLAREYNEQFF.

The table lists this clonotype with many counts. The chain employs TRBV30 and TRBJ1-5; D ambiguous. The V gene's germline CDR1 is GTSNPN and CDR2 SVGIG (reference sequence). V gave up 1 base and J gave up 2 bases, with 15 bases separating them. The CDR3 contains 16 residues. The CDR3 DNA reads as TGTGCCTGGAGTGGCCCAGGAGGTCCGCGCAATCAGCCCCAGCATTTT. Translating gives CAWSGPGGPRNQPQHF.

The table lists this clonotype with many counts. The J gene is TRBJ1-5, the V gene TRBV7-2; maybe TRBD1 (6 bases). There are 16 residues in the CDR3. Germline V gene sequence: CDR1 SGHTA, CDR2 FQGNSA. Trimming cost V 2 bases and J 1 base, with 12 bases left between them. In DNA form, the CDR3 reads TGTGCCAGCAGCTTACATGCCAGGGGAAGCAATCAGCCCCAGCATTTT. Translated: CASSLHARGSNQPQHF.

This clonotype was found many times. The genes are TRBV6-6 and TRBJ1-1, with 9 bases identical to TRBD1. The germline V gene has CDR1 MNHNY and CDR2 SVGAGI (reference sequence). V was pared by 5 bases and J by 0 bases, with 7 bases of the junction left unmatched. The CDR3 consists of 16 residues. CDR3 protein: CASSKDRGNMNTEAFF. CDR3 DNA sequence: TGTGCCAGCAGTAAGGACAGGGGAAACATGAACACTGAAGCTTTCTTT.

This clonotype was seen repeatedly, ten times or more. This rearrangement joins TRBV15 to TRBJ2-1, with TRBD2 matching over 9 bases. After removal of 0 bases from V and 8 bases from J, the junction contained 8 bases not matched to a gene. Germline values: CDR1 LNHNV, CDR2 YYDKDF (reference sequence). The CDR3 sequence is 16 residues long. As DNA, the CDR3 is TGTGCCACCAGCAGAGACGAGGCTAGCGGGATGGATGAGCAGTTCTTC. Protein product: CATSRDEASGMDEQFF.

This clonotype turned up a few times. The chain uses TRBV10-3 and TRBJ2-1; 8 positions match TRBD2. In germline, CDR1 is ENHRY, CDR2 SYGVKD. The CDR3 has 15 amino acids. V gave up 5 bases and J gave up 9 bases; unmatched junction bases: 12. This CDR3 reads CAISPGGLGGGEQFF. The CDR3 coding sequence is TGTGCCATCAGTCCCGGGGGACTAGGGGGAGGTGAGCAGTTCTTC.

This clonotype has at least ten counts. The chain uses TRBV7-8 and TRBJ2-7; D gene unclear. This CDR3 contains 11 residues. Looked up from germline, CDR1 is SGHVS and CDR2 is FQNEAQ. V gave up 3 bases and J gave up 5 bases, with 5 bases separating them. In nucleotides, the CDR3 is TGTGCCAGCAGCTTGTCTAACGAGCAGTACTTC. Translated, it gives CASSLSNEQYF.

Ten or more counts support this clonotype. The CDR3 nucleotides are TGCAGTGCTAGGGGACTAGCGGTCCCTTCCTACGAGCAGTACTTC. This gives the protein CSARGLAVPSYEQYF. V usage is TRBV20-1 and J usage is TRBJ2-7; 11 nucleotides agree with TRBD2. The CDR3 totals 15 residues. Per germline, CDR1 DFQATT and CDR2 SNEGSKA (reference sequence). V shed 3 bases, J shed 1 base, and the junction held 5 bases outside the gene matches.

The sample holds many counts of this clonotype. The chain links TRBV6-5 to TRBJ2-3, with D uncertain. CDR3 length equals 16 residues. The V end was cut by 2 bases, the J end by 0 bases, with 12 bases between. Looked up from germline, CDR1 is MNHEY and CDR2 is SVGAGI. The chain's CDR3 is CASSYGAQTSTDTQYF. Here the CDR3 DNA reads TGTGCCAGCAGTTACGGCGCTCAGACTAGCACAGATACGCAGTATTTT.

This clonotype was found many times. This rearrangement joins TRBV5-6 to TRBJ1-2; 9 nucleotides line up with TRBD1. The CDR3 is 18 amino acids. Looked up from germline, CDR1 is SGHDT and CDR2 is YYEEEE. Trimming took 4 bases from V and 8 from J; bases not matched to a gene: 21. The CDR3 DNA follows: TGTGCCAGCAGCCATGCACCGGGACAGGGAAAGAACTTTATGGGCTACACCTTC. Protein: CASSHAPGQGKNFMGYTF.

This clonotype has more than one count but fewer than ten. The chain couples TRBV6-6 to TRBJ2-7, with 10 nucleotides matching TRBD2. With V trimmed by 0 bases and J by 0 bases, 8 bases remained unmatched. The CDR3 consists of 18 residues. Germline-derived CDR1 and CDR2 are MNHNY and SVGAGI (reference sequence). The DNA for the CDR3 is TGTGCCAGCAGTTACTCGCCTAGCGGGGGCCAGCTCTCCTACGAGCAGTACTTC. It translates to CASSYSPSGGQLSYEQYF.

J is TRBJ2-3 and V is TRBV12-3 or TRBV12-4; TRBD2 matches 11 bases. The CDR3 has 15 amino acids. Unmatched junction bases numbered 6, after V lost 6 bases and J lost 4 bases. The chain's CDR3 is CASRSSGGFADTQYF. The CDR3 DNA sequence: TGTGCCAGCAGGTCTAGCGGGGGGTTCGCAGATACGCAGTATTTT.

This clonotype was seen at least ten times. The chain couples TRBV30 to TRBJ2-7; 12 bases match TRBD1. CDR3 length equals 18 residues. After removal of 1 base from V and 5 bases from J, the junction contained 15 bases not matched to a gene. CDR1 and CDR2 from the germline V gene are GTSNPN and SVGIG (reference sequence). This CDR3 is CAWSGDGDRGLPHHEQYF. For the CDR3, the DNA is TGTGCCTGGAGTGGGGACGGGGACAGGGGGCTACCTCATCACGAGCAGTACTTC.

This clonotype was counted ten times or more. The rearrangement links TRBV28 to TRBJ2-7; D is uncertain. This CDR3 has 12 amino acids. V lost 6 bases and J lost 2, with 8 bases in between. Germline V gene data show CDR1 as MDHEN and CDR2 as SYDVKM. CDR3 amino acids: CASRVEPYEQYF. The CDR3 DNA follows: TGTGCCAGCAGGGTCGAGCCCTACGAGCAGTACTTC. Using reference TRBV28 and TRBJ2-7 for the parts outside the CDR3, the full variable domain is DVKVTQSSRYLVKRTGEKVFLECVQDMDHENMFWYRQDPGLGLRLIYFSYDVKMKEKGDIPEGYSVSREKKERFSLILESASTNQTSMYLCASRVEPYEQYFGPGTRLTVT.

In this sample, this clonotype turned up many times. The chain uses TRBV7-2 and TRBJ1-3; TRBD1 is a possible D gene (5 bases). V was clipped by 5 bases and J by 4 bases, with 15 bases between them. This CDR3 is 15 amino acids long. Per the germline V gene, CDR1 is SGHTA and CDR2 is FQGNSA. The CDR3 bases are TGTGCCAGCAGCGAAAATCAGGGCCCCGGAAACACCATATATTTT. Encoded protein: CASSENQGPGNTIYF.

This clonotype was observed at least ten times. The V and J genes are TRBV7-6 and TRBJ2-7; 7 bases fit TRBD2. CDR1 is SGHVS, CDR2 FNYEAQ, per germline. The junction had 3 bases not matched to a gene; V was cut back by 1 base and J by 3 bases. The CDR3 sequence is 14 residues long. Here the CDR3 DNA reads TGTGCCAGCAGCTTAGTTGGGGGGGGCTACGAGCAGTACTTC. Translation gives CASSLVGGGYEQYF.

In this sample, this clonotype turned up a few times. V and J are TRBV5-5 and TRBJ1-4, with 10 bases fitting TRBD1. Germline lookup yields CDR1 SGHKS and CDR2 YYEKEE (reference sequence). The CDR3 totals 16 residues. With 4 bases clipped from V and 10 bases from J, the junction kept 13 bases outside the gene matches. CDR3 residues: CASSASPTGGKGKLFF. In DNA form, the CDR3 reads TGTGCCAGCAGCGCTTCCCCGACAGGGGGCAAGGGAAAACTGTTTTTT.

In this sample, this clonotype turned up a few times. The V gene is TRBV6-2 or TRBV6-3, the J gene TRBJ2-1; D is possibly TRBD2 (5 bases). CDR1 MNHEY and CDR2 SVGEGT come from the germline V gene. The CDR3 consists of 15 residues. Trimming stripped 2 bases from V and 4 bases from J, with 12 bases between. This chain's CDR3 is CASSYERRQYNEQFF. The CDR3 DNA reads TGTGCCAGCAGTTACGAGCGGAGGCAATACAATGAGCAGTTCTTC.